This TCR beta chain was recovered during a study of shared clonotypes between healthy human individuals. Study background: Plates per donor: three CD4 naive, three CD4 memory, two CD8 naive, one CD8 memory.

The CDR3 sequence is 14 residues long. Germline CDR1 and CDR2: MDHEN and SYDVKM. The V and J ends lost 6 bases and 5 bases respectively, with 16 bases between them. On this clone itself: Its antigen remains unidentified.

Study observations and caveats: A reduction in generation probabilities was seen for non-shared clonotypes relative to those shared by all four donors.

In the authors' methods: ImmunoSEQ sequences covered only the junction and lacked quality scores; filtering therefore differed. Profiled with immunoSEQ multiplex PCR; TCRdb holds only in-frame clones, not every one. V, J and clone size are those of that table, while D and trimming were read from the DNA. The sample contains 1,500,000 or so clones, 98% to 99% of which appear only once. The chain couples TRBV28 to TRBJ1-2; D not certain. Source material: naive CD4+ T cells sorted from blood. Subset given: CD45RA+ positively selected. This receptor was identified in a man between 25 and 39 years old in good health. CDR3 DNA sequence: TGTGCCAGCAGCCCCGCCCTAGCCTCATATGGCTACACCTTC. Its translation: CASSPALASYGYTF.